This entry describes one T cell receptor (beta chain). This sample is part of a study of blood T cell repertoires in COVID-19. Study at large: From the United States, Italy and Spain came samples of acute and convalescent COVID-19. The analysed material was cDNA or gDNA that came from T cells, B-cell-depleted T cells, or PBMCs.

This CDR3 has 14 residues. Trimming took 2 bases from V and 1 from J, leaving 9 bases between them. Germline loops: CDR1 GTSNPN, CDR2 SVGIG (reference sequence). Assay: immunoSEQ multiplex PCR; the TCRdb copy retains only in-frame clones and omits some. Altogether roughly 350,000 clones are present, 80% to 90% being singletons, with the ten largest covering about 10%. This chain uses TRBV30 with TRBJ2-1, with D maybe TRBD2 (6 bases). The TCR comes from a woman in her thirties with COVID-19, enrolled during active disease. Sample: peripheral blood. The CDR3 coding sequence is TGTGCCTGGAGTCCGGGACTTTCCTACAATGAGCAGTTCTTC. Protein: CAWSPGLSYNEQFF.